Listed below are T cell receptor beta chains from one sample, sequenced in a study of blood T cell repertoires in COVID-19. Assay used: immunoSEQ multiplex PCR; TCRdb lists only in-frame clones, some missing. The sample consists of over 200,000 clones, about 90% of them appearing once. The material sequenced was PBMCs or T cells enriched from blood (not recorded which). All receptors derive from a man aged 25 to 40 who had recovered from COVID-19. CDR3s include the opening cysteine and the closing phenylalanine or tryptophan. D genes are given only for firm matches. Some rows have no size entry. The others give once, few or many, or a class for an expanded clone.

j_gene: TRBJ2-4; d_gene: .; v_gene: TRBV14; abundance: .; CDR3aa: CASSLYSGIQYF; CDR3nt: TGTGCCAGCAGCTTATATAGCGGTATTCAGTACTTC
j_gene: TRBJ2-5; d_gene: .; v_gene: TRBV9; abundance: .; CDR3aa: CASSVATMVETQYF; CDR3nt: TGTGCCAGCAGCGTAGCTACGATGGTGGAGACCCAGTACTTC
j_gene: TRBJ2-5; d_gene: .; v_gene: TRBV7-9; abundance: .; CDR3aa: CASSLDRETQYF; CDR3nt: TGTGCCAGCAGCTTGGACAGAGAGACCCAGTACTTC
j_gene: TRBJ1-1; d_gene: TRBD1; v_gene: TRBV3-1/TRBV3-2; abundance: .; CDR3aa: CASSRTGKNTEAFF; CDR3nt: TGTGCCAGCAGCCGGACAGGGAAGAACACTGAAGCTTTCTTT
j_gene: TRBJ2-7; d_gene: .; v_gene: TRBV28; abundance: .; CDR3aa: CASSGAPYEQYF; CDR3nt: TGTGCCAGCAGTGGGGCCCCCTACGAGCAGTACTTC
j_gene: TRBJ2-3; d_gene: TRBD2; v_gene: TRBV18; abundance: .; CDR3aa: CASSPLSGAEDTQYF; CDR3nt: TGTGCCAGCTCACCCCTTAGCGGGGCCGAAGATACGCAGTATTTT
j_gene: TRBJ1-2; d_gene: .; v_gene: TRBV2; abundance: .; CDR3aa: CASSEREVYGYTF; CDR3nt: TGTGCCAGCAGTGAAAGGGAGGTCTATGGCTACACCTTC
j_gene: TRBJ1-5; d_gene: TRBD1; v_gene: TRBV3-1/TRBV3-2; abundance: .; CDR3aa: CASSLDREYNQPQHF; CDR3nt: TGTGCCAGCAGCCTGGACAGGGAGTATAATCAGCCCCAGCATTTT
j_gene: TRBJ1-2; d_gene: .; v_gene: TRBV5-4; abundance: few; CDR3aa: CASSSGETPLGYTF; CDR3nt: TGTGCCAGCAGCTCAGGGGAAACCCCATTAGGCTACACCTTC
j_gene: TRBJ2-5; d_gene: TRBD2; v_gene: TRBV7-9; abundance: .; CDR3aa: CASRKTSLEETQYF; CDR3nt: TGTGCCAGCAGGAAGACTAGCCTGGAGGAGACCCAGTACTTC
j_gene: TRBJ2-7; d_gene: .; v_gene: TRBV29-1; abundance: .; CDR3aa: CSVEERGGSYEQYF; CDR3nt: TGCAGCGTTGAAGAGAGGGGGGGAAGCTACGAGCAGTACTTC
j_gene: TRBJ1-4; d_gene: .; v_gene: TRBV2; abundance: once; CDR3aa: CASSEDALGKLFF; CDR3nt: TGTGCCAGCAGCGAAGACGCCCTCGGAAAACTGTTTTTT
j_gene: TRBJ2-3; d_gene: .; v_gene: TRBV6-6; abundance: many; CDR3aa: CASSLGSGWTSTDTQYF; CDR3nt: TGTGCCAGCAGTCTCGGGTCAGGCTGGACTAGCACAGATACGCAGTATTTT
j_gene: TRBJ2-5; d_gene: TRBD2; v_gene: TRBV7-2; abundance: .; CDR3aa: CASSLAGGPKTQYF; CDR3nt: TGTGCCAGCAGTCTAGCGGGGGGCCCGAAGACCCAGTACTTC
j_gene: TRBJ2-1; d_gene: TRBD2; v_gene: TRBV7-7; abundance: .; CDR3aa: CASSSSPSGPYNEQFF; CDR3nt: TGTGCCAGCAGCTCCAGCCCTAGCGGACCCTACAATGAGCAGTTCTTC
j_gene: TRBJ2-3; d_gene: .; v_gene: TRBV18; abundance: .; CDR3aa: CASSKTENPDTQYF; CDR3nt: TGTGCCAGCTCAAAAACGGAGAACCCAGATACGCAGTATTTT
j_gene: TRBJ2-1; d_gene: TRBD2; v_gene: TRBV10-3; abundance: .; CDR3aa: CAISITSGSLQEQFF; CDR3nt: TGTGCCATCAGCATTACTAGCGGGAGTCTCCAGGAGCAGTTCTTC
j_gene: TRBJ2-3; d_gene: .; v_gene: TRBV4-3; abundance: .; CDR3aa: CASSQDSGGTDTQYF; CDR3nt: TGCGCCAGCAGCCAAGATAGTGGGGGGACAGATACGCAGTATTTT
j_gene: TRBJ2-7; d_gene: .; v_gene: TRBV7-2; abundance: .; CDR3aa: CASSFTSFSSYEQYF; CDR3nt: TGTGCCAGCAGCTTCACTAGCTTTAGCTCCTACGAGCAGTACTTC
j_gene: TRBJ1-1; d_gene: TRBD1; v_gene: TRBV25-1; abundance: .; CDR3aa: CASSERDRGRRYTEAFF; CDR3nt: TGTGCCAGCAGTGAAAGGGACAGGGGGCGGAGATACACTGAAGCTTTCTTT
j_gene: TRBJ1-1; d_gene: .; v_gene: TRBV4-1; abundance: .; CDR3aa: CASIPKPLMNTEAFF; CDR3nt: TGCGCCAGCATCCCAAAACCCCTAATGAACACTGAAGCTTTCTTT